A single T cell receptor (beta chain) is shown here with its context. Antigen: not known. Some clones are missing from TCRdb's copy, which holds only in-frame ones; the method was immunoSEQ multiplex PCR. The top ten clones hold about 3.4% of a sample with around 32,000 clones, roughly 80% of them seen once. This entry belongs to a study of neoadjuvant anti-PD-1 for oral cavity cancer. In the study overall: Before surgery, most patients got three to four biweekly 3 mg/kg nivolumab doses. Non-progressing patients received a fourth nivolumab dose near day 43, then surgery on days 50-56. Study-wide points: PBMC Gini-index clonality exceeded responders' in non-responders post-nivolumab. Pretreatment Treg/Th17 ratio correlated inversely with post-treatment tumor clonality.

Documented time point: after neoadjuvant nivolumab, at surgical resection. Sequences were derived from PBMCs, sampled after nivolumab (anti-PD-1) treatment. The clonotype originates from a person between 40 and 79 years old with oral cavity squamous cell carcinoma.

The CDR3 DNA follows: TGTGCCAGCAGCTTAACGGGGGGTAGAAGCACAGATACGCAGTATTTT. Protein sequence: CASSLTGGRSTDTQYF. V is TRBV7-9 and J is TRBJ2-3; 7 bases agree with TRBD2. The CDR3 runs 16 residues. Germline CDR1 is SEHNR and CDR2 is FQNEAQ (reference sequence). J was trimmed by 0 bases and V by 2 bases; bases with no gene match: 5.